A single sample gave rise to the 24 T cell receptor beta chains below, sequenced in a study of naive and memory T cell subsets (dated by TCRdb to between 2016 and 2019). The library relied on UMI-ligation and nested PCR. The run used an Illumina MiSeq. The beta constant-region primer was an equimolar mix of two oligonucleotides covering both TRBC1 and TRBC2. Four rounds of PCR were used to amplify ligated cDNA, with nested alpha and beta constant-region primers being used together with the SP2 primer. The public reads were run again by TCRdb, first through fastp at Q25 and then through MiXCR, and only productive beta chains were kept. Each CDR3 protein appears once, grouped with its most common genes and DNA. The sample contains 85,000 or so distinct CDR3 sequences, 9% of them found a single time. The ten largest clones add up to approximately 1.1% of the sample. The sample was naive CD8+ T cells from blood. The cell subset or site label, as the study defines it: naive T cells, CD45RA high CD27+. The source is a human donor in good health.

This clonotype was picked up many times. The gene calls are TRBV6-2 or TRBV6-3 and TRBJ2-7; D perhaps matches TRBD2 (6 bases). The CDR3 is 15 amino acids. Trimming left V 6 bases short and J 0 bases short, with 15 bases between. Germline V gene lookup returns CDR1 MNHEY and CDR2 SVGEGT. The CDR3 reads CASSLGLSFSYEQYF. DNA for the CDR3: TGTGCCAGCAGCCTGGGACTGTCTTTCTCCTACGAGCAGTACTTC.

There are many counts of this clonotype. V gene TRBV29-1 combines with J gene TRBJ2-7, with 8 bases fitting TRBD1. The CDR3 length is 13 residues. Trimming removed 5 bases from V and 5 bases from J; junction bases left unmatched: 8. The germline V gene encodes CDR1 SQVTM and CDR2 ANQGSEA. CDR3 residues: CSVNRGDENEQYF. DNA for the CDR3: TGCAGCGTTAACAGGGGGGATGAGAACGAGCAGTACTTC.

In this sample, this clonotype turned up a few times. The chain couples TRBV7-9 to TRBJ2-5, with D possibly TRBD2 on 5 matching bases. The germline V and J ends were trimmed by 4 bases and 2 bases, with 11 bases remaining between them. Germline V lookup: CDR1 SEHNR, CDR2 FQNEAQ (reference sequence). This CDR3 spans 14 amino acids. The CDR3 nucleotides read TGTGCCAGCAGCTCCGGACTCCCTCAAGAGACCCAGTACTTC. This translates into CASSSGLPQETQYF.

J is TRBJ2-7 and V is TRBV20-1; D gene ambiguous. The CDR3 totals 12 residues. Germline CDR1 reads DFQATT; CDR2 reads SNEGSKA (reference sequence). V lost 3 bases, J lost 4 bases, and 10 bases lay in between. DNA of the CDR3: TGCAGTGCTAGTTTACTGGTTTACGAGCAGTACTTC. It specifies CSASLLVYEQYF.

This clonotype was detected many times. The gene calls are TRBV29-1 and TRBJ2-3; 8 bases match TRBD2. This CDR3 is 13 amino acids long. With 4 bases clipped from V and 2 bases from J, the junction kept 2 bases outside the gene matches. The germline CDR1 and CDR2 sequences are SQVTM and ANQGSEA. CDR3 sequence reads: CSVGLANTDTQYF. CDR3 DNA sequence: TGCAGCGTTGGACTAGCGAACACAGATACGCAGTATTTT.

This clonotype was seen a few times. The genes are TRBV7-2 and TRBJ2-3, with TRBD2 matching over 9 bases. The CDR3 sequence is 15 residues long. Unmatched junction bases numbered 3, after V lost 3 bases and J lost 2 bases. From germline, CDR1 is SGHTA and CDR2 FQGNSA. CDR3 sequence (DNA): TGTGCCAGCAGCTTCCTAGCGGGGCTCACAGATACGCAGTATTTT. It translates to CASSFLAGLTDTQYF. Full variable domain (missing parts from reference TRBV7-2 and TRBJ2-3): GAGVSQSPSNKVTEKGKDVELRCDPISGHTALYWYRQSLGQGLEFLIYFQGNSAPDKSGLPSDRFSAERTGGSVSTLTIQRTQQEDSAVYLCASSFLAGLTDTQYFGPGTRLTVL.

The gene calls are TRBV6-5 and TRBJ2-5; D is unresolved. This CDR3 comprises 12 residues. The germline V gene encodes CDR1 MNHEY and CDR2 SVGAGI. Trimming removed 0 bases at V and 4 bases at J, with 3 bases between. The DNA of the CDR3 is TGTGCCAGCAGTTACTCACTAGAGACCCAGTACTTC. It encodes CASSYSLETQYF.

This clonotype showed up many times. The rearrangement joins TRBV29-1 to TRBJ2-5; 8 positions match TRBD1. From germline, CDR1 is SQVTM and CDR2 ANQGSEA. Trimming at V came to 0 bases and at J to 5 bases, leaving 8 bases not matched to a gene. The CDR3 length is 15 residues. The CDR3 loop reads CSVEDLDRAVETQYF. In DNA form, the CDR3 reads TGCAGCGTTGAAGATTTGGACAGGGCCGTGGAGACCCAGTACTTC.

The genes are TRBV29-1 and TRBJ1-5, with D possibly matching TRBD1 (5 bases). Trimming took 4 bases from V and 7 from J, leaving 14 bases between them. From germline, CDR1 is SQVTM and CDR2 ANQGSEA. This CDR3 region has 13 residues. CDR3 in amino acids: CSVAPGPSQPQHF. CDR3 bases: TGCAGCGTTGCTCCGGGGCCCAGCCAGCCCCAGCATTTT.

This clonotype has a count of ten or more. The rearrangement joins TRBV4-2 to TRBJ2-1, with a weak D call TRBD2 (5 bases). Trimming took off 0 bases at V and 0 bases at J, with 15 bases between the two ends. The germline gives CDR1 LGHNA, CDR2 YNFKEQ. The CDR3 length is 18 residues. The CDR3 reads CASSQDSERPHSYNEQFF. The DNA for the CDR3 is TGTGCCAGCAGCCAAGATTCGGAGCGGCCCCACTCCTACAATGAGCAGTTCTTC.

This clonotype appeared many times. The CDR3 here is CASSQGNTGELFF. In nucleotides, the CDR3 is TGCGCCAGCAGCCAGGGGAACACCGGGGAGCTGTTTTTT. The V call is TRBV4-1, the J call TRBJ2-2; D not certain. This CDR3 comprises 13 residues. Germline lookup yields CDR1 MGHRA and CDR2 YSYEKL. Trimming shortened V by 3 bases and J by 1 base, and 3 bases separated the two germline ends.

In its sample, this clonotype was seen many times. The chain recombines TRBV29-1 with TRBJ1-2; a possible D gene is TRBD1 (5 bases). Trimming pared 0 bases from V and 8 bases from J, leaving 13 bases between. This CDR3 contains 13 residues. Germline-derived CDR1 and CDR2 are SQVTM and ANQGSEA. CDR3: CSVEDRDQRGYTF. For the CDR3, the DNA is TGCAGCGTTGAAGATCGGGACCAGAGGGGCTACACCTTC.

The chain couples TRBV27 to TRBJ2-2, with 8 bases aligning to TRBD1. This CDR3 contains 15 residues. Germline V lookup: CDR1 MNHEY, CDR2 SMNVEV (reference sequence). With V trimmed by 5 bases and J by 5 bases, 7 bases remained unmatched. The CDR3 region has the DNA TGTGCCAGCAGTATCCGACAGGGGTGGACCGGGGAGCTGTTTTTT. It is translated as CASSIRQGWTGELFF.

This clonotype came up many times. This chain connects TRBV20-1 to TRBJ2-7; 9 bases align to TRBD2. J lost 4 bases, V lost 0 bases, and 10 bases had no gene match. The CDR3 extends over 16 amino acids. Germline V gene sequence: CDR1 DFQATT, CDR2 SNEGSKA (reference sequence). The CDR3 sequence: CSARDTTSGDLYEQYF. CDR3 DNA sequence: TGCAGTGCTAGAGATACGACTAGCGGAGACCTATACGAGCAGTACTTC.

The V call is TRBV4-2, the J call TRBJ1-2; D remains unclear. There are 14 residues in the CDR3. V shed 6 bases and J shed 4 bases, with 15 bases lying between them. Germline values: CDR1 LGHNA, CDR2 YNFKEQ. The CDR3 DNA sequence: TGTGCCAGCAGGTCCAGCCAAGTTCCCTATGGCTACACCTTC. This codes for CASRSSQVPYGYTF.

This clonotype was counted many times. The rearrangement joins TRBV27 to TRBJ2-3, with TRBD2 identical over 13 bases. Trimming cost V 5 bases and J 4 bases; bases outside gene matches: 6. The CDR3 is made up of 16 amino acids. Germline CDR1 is MNHEY and CDR2 is SMNVEV (reference sequence). The CDR3 reads CASSTTSGRLPDTQYF. The DNA of the CDR3 is TGTGCCAGCAGTACGACTAGCGGGAGGTTGCCAGATACGCAGTATTTT.

The V call is TRBV5-4, the J call TRBJ1-1; D is unresolved. Germline V CDR1 and CDR2: SGHNT, YYREEE (reference sequence). Trimming took off 0 bases at V and 11 bases at J, with 14 bases between the two ends. This CDR3 is 13 amino acids long. CDR3 DNA sequence: TGTGCCAGCAGCTTGGCGGACTCTTTCTGGGCTTTCTTT. This translates into CASSLADSFWAFF.

The sample holds many counts of this clonotype. This chain joins TRBV27 and TRBJ2-7; TRBD1 might be the D (5 bases). Looked up from germline, CDR1 is MNHEY and CDR2 is SMNVEV (reference sequence). Trimming shortened V by 2 bases and J by 3 bases, and 8 bases separated the two germline ends. CDR3 size: 13 residues. The CDR3 spells CASSLNRIYEQYF. The DNA for the CDR3 is TGTGCCAGCAGTTTAAACAGGATCTACGAGCAGTACTTC.

The table lists this clonotype with a few counts. The rearrangement links TRBV7-9 to TRBJ2-5; possibly TRBD2 for D (5 bases). The CDR3 is 14 residues long. Per the germline V gene, CDR1 is SEHNR and CDR2 is FQNEAQ (reference sequence). V lost 1 base and J 4 bases, leaving 10 bases between the germline ends. The CDR3 coding sequence is TGTGCCAGCAGCTTAGTGGAGGCTTTAGAGACCCAGTACTTC. It translates to CASSLVEALETQYF.

This clonotype was counted a few times. This chain connects TRBV19 to TRBJ2-1; 7 bases match TRBD2. After removal of 4 bases from V and 2 bases from J, the junction contained 5 bases not matched to a gene. Germline CDR1 and CDR2: LNHDA and SQIVND (reference sequence). The length of the CDR3 is 15 residues. CDR3 coding DNA: TGTGCCAGTAGTAAGACTAGCCATCCCTACAATGAGCAGTTCTTC. Translating gives CASSKTSHPYNEQFF.

This clonotype showed up just a few times. This chain joins TRBV29-1 and TRBJ2-1; 9 nucleotides align to TRBD2. Trimming took 7 bases from V and 4 from J; bases not matched to a gene: 14. Germline V gives CDR1 SQVTM, CDR2 ANQGSEA. The CDR3 has 16 amino acids. In DNA form, the CDR3 reads TGCAGCGCTGGGGGGGCTAGCGGGATTAGGTACAATGAGCAGTTCTTC. Amino acids: CSAGGASGIRYNEQFF.

The J gene is TRBJ2-1, the V gene TRBV12-3 or TRBV12-4; the match to TRBD1 covers 8 bases. The CDR3 totals 14 residues. The junction had 10 bases not matched to a gene; V was cut back by 6 bases and J by 9 bases. CDR3 sequence reads: CASSWGPGGTEQFF. The CDR3 DNA sequence: TGTGCCAGCAGCTGGGGGCCAGGGGGCACTGAGCAGTTCTTC.

The chain carries TRBV27 and TRBJ2-2; D call uncertain. V was cut by 4 bases and J by 5 bases, with 11 bases left in between. This CDR3 is 14 amino acids long. CDR1 MNHEY and CDR2 SMNVEV come from the germline V gene (reference sequence). The CDR3 protein is CASSSIPGTGELFF. The CDR3 DNA reads as TGTGCCAGCAGTTCCATACCGGGTACCGGGGAGCTGTTTTTT.

The CDR3 spells CSARDRARSRDGYTF. In nucleotides, the CDR3 is TGCAGTGCTAGAGATAGGGCCAGGTCCCGTGATGGCTACACCTTC. J is TRBJ1-2 and V is TRBV20-1; D unclear. The CDR3 extends over 15 amino acids. Germline V lookup: CDR1 DFQATT, CDR2 SNEGSKA (reference sequence). V was trimmed by 0 bases and J by 6 bases, leaving 17 bases between them.